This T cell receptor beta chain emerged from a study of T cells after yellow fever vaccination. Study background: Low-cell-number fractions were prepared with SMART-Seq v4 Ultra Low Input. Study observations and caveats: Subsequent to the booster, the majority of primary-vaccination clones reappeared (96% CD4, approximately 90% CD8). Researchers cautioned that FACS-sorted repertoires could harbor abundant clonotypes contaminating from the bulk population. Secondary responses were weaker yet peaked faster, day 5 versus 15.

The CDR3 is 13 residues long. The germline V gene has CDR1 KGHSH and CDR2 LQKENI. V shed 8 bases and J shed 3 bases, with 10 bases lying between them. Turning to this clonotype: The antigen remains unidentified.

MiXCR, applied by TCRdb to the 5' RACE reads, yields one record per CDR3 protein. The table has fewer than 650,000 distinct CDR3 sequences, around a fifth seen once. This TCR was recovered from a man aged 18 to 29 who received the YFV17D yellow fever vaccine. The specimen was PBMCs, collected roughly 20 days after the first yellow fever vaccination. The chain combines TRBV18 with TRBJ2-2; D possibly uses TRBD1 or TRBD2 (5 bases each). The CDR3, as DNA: TGTGCCAGCGCCCGGGGCGACACCGGGGAGCTGTTTTTT. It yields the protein CASARGDTGELFF.